This T cell receptor (beta chain) was captured by sequencing in a study of blood T cell repertoires in COVID-19. Study background: The origin of the acute and convalescent COVID-19 samples was the United States, Italy and Spain. PBMCs, B-cell-depleted T cells, or T cells provided the cDNA or gDNA that made up the material.

TCRdb's copy holds only in-frame clones and misses some; the assay was immunoSEQ multiplex PCR. Of 220,000 or so clones in the sample, 70% to 90% are singletons; the top ten hold roughly 2.6%. The V gene's germline CDR1 is SGHKS and CDR2 YYEKEE (reference sequence). The CDR3 spans 14 residues. Losses at the gene ends were 7 bases for V and 6 bases for J; bases not matched to a gene: 2. The TCR originated in a man aged 50-60 years who had recovered from COVID-19. The rearrangement links TRBV5-5 to TRBJ2-2; TRBD2 matches 14 bases. The sequenced sample consisted of peripheral blood. The CDR3 is CASQGLAGAGELFF. CDR3 coding DNA: TGTGCCAGCCAGGGACTAGCGGGAGCCGGGGAGCTGTTTTTT. Variable domain in full (rest from reference TRBV5-5 and TRBJ2-2): DAGVTQSPTHLIKTRGQQVTLRCSPISGHKSVSWYQQVLGQGPQFIFQYYEKEERGRGNFPDRFSARQFPNYSSELNVNALLLGDSALYLCASQGLAGAGELFFGEGSRLTVL.